These 31 T cell receptor beta chains originate from one sample sequenced in a study of T-cell reconstitution after alpha-beta-depleted transplantation in children. Construction of the TCRbeta library involved unique molecular identifiers. TCRdb passed the PCR reads through MiXCR, listing each CDR3 protein once. Found here are hundreds of thousands of distinct CDR3 sequences, roughly 7.7% of them singletons; the top ten hold roughly 5.8%. The sequenced sample was PBMCs, mostly from graft donor cells, obtained 180 days after TCRalphabeta/CD19-depleted stem cell transplant. These receptors all stem from a male patient younger than 18 who had a stem cell transplant for acute lymphoblastic leukemia, so the T cells may come from the graft donor.

Turning to this clonotype: This may come from a read error, since a much larger clone is one base off. The CDR3 reads CASSLRQGGTGEPFF. The CDR3 DNA follows: TGCGCCAGCAGCTTACGACAGGGAGGCACCGGGGAGCCGTTTTTT. The chain is built from TRBV5-1 and TRBJ2-2; tentative D call: TRBD1 (7 bases). This CDR3 comprises 15 residues. Germline CDR1 is SGHRS and CDR2 is YFSETQ.

This clonotype was seen ten or more times. The chain combines TRBV12-3 or TRBV12-4 with TRBJ2-5; TRBD1 is a possible D gene (6 bases). The germline V and J ends were trimmed by 6 bases and 7 bases, with 18 bases remaining between them. This CDR3 region has 14 residues. As DNA, the CDR3 is TGTGCCAGCAGCCCAGGGGCACTCCGAGGGACCCAGTACTTC. Protein: CASSPGALRGTQYF.

The table lists this clonotype with many counts. The CDR3 DNA reads as TGTGCCAGCAGAGTAGAGGAGGTGCAGTACTTC. It specifies CASRVEEVQYF. The chain carries TRBV28 and TRBJ2-7; a possible D gene is TRBD2 (5 bases). The CDR3 spans 11 residues. The germline V gene encodes CDR1 MDHEN and CDR2 SYDVKM. V was pared by 6 bases and J by 9 bases, with 12 bases between.

This clonotype showed up many times. Here the CDR3 reads CASSTPGRYSNQPQHF. CDR3 DNA sequence: TGTGCCAGCAGTACCCCGGGACGGTATAGCAATCAGCCCCAGCATTTT. V and J are TRBV28 and TRBJ1-5, with D maybe TRBD1 (5 bases). Germline loops: CDR1 MDHEN, CDR2 SYDVKM. There are 16 residues in the CDR3. V shed 5 bases and J shed 0 bases, with 14 bases lying between them.

This clonotype was seen at least ten times. V and J are TRBV6-2 or TRBV6-3 and TRBJ1-5, with TRBD1 identical over 8 bases. Germline lookup yields CDR1 MNHEY and CDR2 SVGEGT. This CDR3 is 20 amino acids long. V lost 6 bases to trimming and J lost 0 bases; unmatched junction nucleotides: 19. The DNA for the CDR3 is TGTGCCAGCAGCCCCCTATCCCCCGGGACAGGAACTTATAGCAATCAGCCCCAGCATTTT. Its translation is CASSPLSPGTGTYSNQPQHF.

The rearrangement joins TRBV5-6 to TRBJ2-7; D call uncertain. The germline V and J ends were trimmed by 1 base and 3 bases, with 14 bases remaining between them. The CDR3 length is 15 residues. Germline V gene sequence: CDR1 SGHDT, CDR2 YYEEEE. The CDR3 loop is CASSLRAYRYYEQYF. DNA of the CDR3: TGTGCCAGCAGCTTGCGGGCCTACAGATACTACGAGCAGTACTTC. The whole variable domain, remainder taken from reference TRBV5-6 and TRBJ2-7, is DAGVTQSPTHLIKTRGQQVTLRCSPKSGHDTVSWYQQALGQGPQFIFQYYEEEERQRGNFPDRFSGHQFPNYSSELNVNALLLGDSALYLCASSLRAYRYYEQYFGPGTRLTVT.

This chain uses TRBV5-1 with TRBJ1-2; unclear D gene. CDR1 is SGHRS, CDR2 YFSETQ, per germline. With 0 bases removed from V and 3 bases from J, the gap between germline ends came to 12 bases. The CDR3 extends over 15 amino acids. Here the CDR3 DNA reads TGCGCCAGCAGCTTGGACGGACCGTCTTACTATGGCTACACCTTC. It is translated as CASSLDGPSYYGYTF.

This clonotype has at least ten counts. The chain links TRBV5-1 to TRBJ1-4; 11 bases line up with TRBD1. V lost 3 bases, J lost 8 bases, and 3 bases stayed unmatched. Germline V lookup: CDR1 SGHRS, CDR2 YFSETQ. This CDR3 contains 14 residues. CDR3 region: CASSSGQGEEKLFF. CDR3 bases: TGCGCCAGCAGCTCGGGACAGGGGGAGGAAAAACTGTTTTTT.

This clonotype was seen repeatedly, ten times or more. V usage is TRBV7-2 and J usage is TRBJ2-7, with D perhaps matching TRBD2 (6 bases). Trimming stripped 2 bases from V and 5 bases from J, with 13 bases between. The CDR3 consists of 14 residues. Looked up from germline, CDR1 is SGHTA and CDR2 is FQGNSA. In nucleotides, the CDR3 is TGTGCCAGCAGCTTAACACCCGGGAGAAACGAGCAGTACTTC. This translates into CASSLTPGRNEQYF.

This clonotype was seen repeatedly, ten times or more. This chain uses TRBV12-5 with TRBJ1-5; possible D gene TRBD1, 5 bases. CDR3 length equals 13 residues. Germline V gene data show CDR1 as LGHNT and CDR2 as FRNRAP. With 1 base removed from V and 6 bases from J, the gap between germline ends came to 7 bases. The CDR3 protein is CASGLGRGQPQHF. In DNA form, the CDR3 reads TGTGCTAGTGGTTTGGGGAGGGGTCAGCCCCAGCATTTT.

Many counts were recorded for this clonotype. The chain carries TRBV6-4 and TRBJ2-1; TRBD2 aligns across 7 bases. CDR3 size: 20 residues. The germline gives CDR1 MRHNA, CDR2 SNTAGT. V was pared by 5 bases and J by 0 bases, with 19 bases of the junction left unmatched. The CDR3 here is CASSPPPAGIALSSYNEQFF. In DNA, the CDR3 is TGTGCCAGCAGTCCCCCCCCAGCGGGGATAGCTCTGAGCTCCTACAATGAGCAGTTCTTC.

This clonotype was detected ten times or more. This sequence joins TRBV24-1 and TRBJ1-2; D is possibly TRBD1 (5 bases). This CDR3 comprises 14 residues. CDR1 KGHDR and CDR2 SFDVKD come from the germline V gene. Deletions cut 4 bases from V and 1 base from J, with 9 bases between. The CDR3 sequence is CATSDWTSNYGYTF. DNA for the CDR3: TGTGCCACCAGTGACTGGACAAGTAACTATGGCTACACCTTC.

Remarks on this clonotype: A single base separates this from a much larger clone, so it may be a read error. This chain joins TRBV3-1 and TRBJ1-5; unclear D gene. The germline V gene has CDR1 LGHDT and CDR2 YNNKEL (reference sequence). The V end lost 0 bases, the J end lost 3 bases, and 9 bases lay between the germline ends. The CDR3 contains 15 residues. The CDR3 here is CASSQEGSNNQPQHF. The CDR3, as DNA: TGTGCCAGCAGCCAAGAGGGCAGCAACAATCAGCCCCAGCATTTT.

This clonotype occurred many times. The chain is built from TRBV12-3 or TRBV12-4 and TRBJ2-7, with D possibly TRBD2 on 6 matching bases. The CDR3 covers 14 residues. V was shortened by 6 bases and J by 0 bases, with 12 bases between the two germline ends. CDR3 in amino acids: CASSFSGSSYEQYF. CDR3 coding DNA: TGTGCCAGCAGCTTTTCCGGGAGCTCCTACGAGCAGTACTTC.

This clonotype has a count of ten or more. The chain joins TRBV20-1 to TRBJ1-6; 8 bases agree with TRBD1. V shed 7 bases, J shed 10 bases, and the junction held 6 bases outside the gene matches. The CDR3 has 12 residues. Germline V lookup: CDR1 DFQATT, CDR2 SNEGSKA (reference sequence). The CDR3 nucleotides are TGCAGTGTTCAGGGGGCAGCATCACCCCTCCACTTT. Encoded protein: CSVQGAASPLHF.

At least ten counts were recorded for this clonotype. The chain carries TRBV20-1 and TRBJ1-2; D unclear. This CDR3 is 13 amino acids long. Germline assignment: CDR1 DFQATT and CDR2 SNEGSKA (reference sequence). Trimming took 3 bases from V and 3 from J, leaving 11 bases between them. DNA of the CDR3: TGCAGTGCTAGTGCCGACCTATACTATGGCTACACCTTC. This sequence encodes CSASADLYYGYTF.

Many counts were recorded for this clonotype. The V and J genes are TRBV20-1 and TRBJ1-1; TRBD1 is a possible D gene (5 bases). Looked up from germline, CDR1 is DFQATT and CDR2 is SNEGSKA (reference sequence). The V gene lost 3 bases and the J gene lost 6 bases, with 8 bases spanning the gap. The CDR3 is 11 amino acids. The CDR3, as DNA: TGCAGTGCTAGGAGGGGCCCTGAAGCTTTCTTT. It is translated as CSARRGPEAFF.

There are many counts of this clonotype. The chain combines TRBV5-1 with TRBJ1-6; the D is unclear. Germline loops: CDR1 SGHRS, CDR2 YFSETQ. The ends were cut back, 4 bases at V and 1 base at J, with 12 bases in the middle. The CDR3 is 16 residues long. CDR3 region: CASSPLFRSYNSPLHF. The CDR3 coding sequence is TGCGCCAGCAGCCCACTCTTCAGGTCCTATAATTCACCCCTCCACTTT.

This clonotype was seen only a few times. A much larger clonotype is one base distant, so this may be a read error. The rearrangement joins TRBV4-2 to TRBJ1-1; D remains unclear. The CDR3 covers 15 residues. V was cut by 4 bases and J by 0 bases, with 12 bases left in between. Per the germline V gene, CDR1 is LGHNA and CDR2 is YNFKEQ. The CDR3 sequence: CASSPGVYMNTEAFF. The CDR3 DNA is TGTGCCAGCAGCCCCGGGGTTTACATGAACACTGAAGCTTTCTTT.

The sample holds many counts of this clonotype. The chain combines TRBV7-9 with TRBJ1-1, with D perhaps TRBD1 (5 bases). Germline assignment: CDR1 SEHNR and CDR2 FQNEAQ (reference sequence). The CDR3 spans 14 residues. Deletions cut 6 bases from V and 2 bases from J, with 13 bases between. CDR3 amino acids: CASRPNTGNTEAFF. The CDR3 bases are TGTGCCAGCAGACCCAATACAGGAAACACTGAAGCTTTCTTT.

This clonotype was counted only a few times. This chain links TRBV19 with TRBJ2-3, with D possibly being TRBD1 or TRBD2 (5 bases each). V gave up 4 bases and J gave up 0 bases, with 11 bases separating them. From germline, CDR1 is LNHDA and CDR2 SQIVND (reference sequence). This CDR3 is built from 15 residues. In DNA, the CDR3 is TGTGCCAGTAGTACTCCGGGACCTAGCACAGATACGCAGTATTTT. This gives the protein CASSTPGPSTDTQYF.

With respect to this clonotype: This could be a read error, since a much larger clone is one nucleotide away. This chain links TRBV11-1 with TRBJ2-5; D ambiguous. Germline CDR1 SGHAT, CDR2 FQDESV (reference sequence). The CDR3 is 18 residues long. V gave up 2 bases and J gave up 0 bases, with 19 bases separating them. The CDR3 loop reads CASSLRRDGPPDQETQYF. The DNA for the CDR3 is TGTGCCAGCAGCTTACGCCGTGACGGACCCCCGGACCAAGAGACCCAGTACTTC.

The sample holds many counts of this clonotype. This chain joins TRBV9 and TRBJ1-1; unclear D gene. The CDR3 runs 14 residues. Per the germline V gene, CDR1 is SGDLS and CDR2 is YYNGEE. Trimming took off 0 bases at V and 6 bases at J, with 12 bases between the two ends. As DNA, the CDR3 is TGTGCCAGCAGCGTAGGCTCCTCTGGGGCTGAAGCTTTCTTT. Residues: CASSVGSSGAEAFF. Full variable domain (rest looked up from reference TRBV9 and TRBJ1-1): DSGVTQTPKHLITATGQRVTLRCSPRSGDLSVYWYQQSLDQGLQFLIQYYNGEERAKGNILERFSAQQFPDLHSELNLSSLELGDSALYFCASSVGSSGAEAFFGQGTRLTVV.

This clonotype came up many times. This chain uses TRBV7-9 with TRBJ2-2; tentative D call: TRBD1 (6 bases). Germline lookup yields CDR1 SEHNR and CDR2 FQNEAQ (reference sequence). V was pared by 5 bases and J by 6 bases, with 16 bases between. The CDR3 has 15 amino acids. The CDR3 DNA follows: TGTGCCAGCAGCCTCCGTCGAGAGGGGGCCGGGGAGCTGTTTTTT. Translating gives CASSLRREGAGELFF. Full variable domain (outside the CDR3, taken from reference TRBV7-9 and TRBJ2-2): DTGVSQNPRHKITKRGQNVTFRCDPISEHNRLYWYRQTLGQGPEFLTYFQNEAQLEKSRLLSDRFSAERPKGSFSTLEIQRTEQGDSAMYLCASSLRREGAGELFFGEGSRLTVL.

This clonotype occurred many times. The V call is TRBV5-5, the J call TRBJ2-7; the D is unclear. Between the trimmed V and J ends, which lost 0 bases and 0 bases, there was a span of 7 bases. Germline V gene sequence: CDR1 SGHKS, CDR2 YYEKEE (reference sequence). This CDR3 spans 14 amino acids. CDR3 DNA sequence: TGTGCCAGCAGCTTGGCCCTTGGCTCCTACGAGCAGTACTTC. As protein: CASSLALGSYEQYF.

Details on this clonotype: A much larger clonotype is one base distant, so this may be a read error. The chain combines TRBV20-1 with TRBJ2-3; no clear D. Germline CDR1 reads DFQATT; CDR2 reads SNEGSKA (reference sequence). Trimming pared 0 bases from V and 4 bases from J, leaving 11 bases between. This CDR3 spans 14 amino acids. The chain's CDR3 is CSARDLDHADTQYF. In nucleotides, the CDR3 is TGCAGTGCTAGAGATTTGGACCACGCAGATACGCAGTATTTT.

To note about this clonotype: This clone may be a read error of a much larger clone one base away. Here the CDR3 DNA reads TGCGCCAGCAGCCCAAAAGACGGACCTAGCCCCTACAATGAGCAGTTCTTC. It translates to CASSPKDGPSPYNEQFF. The chain links TRBV4-3 to TRBJ2-1, with D possibly being TRBD2 (5 bases). The CDR3 is 17 residues long. Between the trimmed V and J ends, which lost 4 bases and 2 bases, there was a span of 18 bases. The germline V gene has CDR1 LGHNA and CDR2 YSLEER.

This clonotype was observed at least ten times. The chain employs TRBV28 and TRBJ1-5, with D perhaps TRBD1 (5 bases). Germline CDR1 reads MDHEN; CDR2 reads SYDVKM. Between the trimmed V and J ends, which lost 6 bases and 6 bases, there was a span of 15 bases. This CDR3 has 14 residues. This CDR3 is CASRSTGESQPQHF. Written as DNA, the CDR3 is TGTGCCAGCAGATCCACAGGCGAGAGTCAGCCCCAGCATTTT.

This clonotype was seen repeatedly, ten times or more. The V gene is TRBV21-1, the J gene TRBJ1-2; TRBD1 was called by the table and not checked on the DNA. TRBV21-1 is noted as a pseudogene. The CDR3 loop spans 13 amino acids. CDR3 nucleotide sequence: TGTGCCAGCAGCCCCCCGGGGACGGACGGCTACACCTTC. Translation gives CASSPPGTDGYTF.

This clonotype was observed many times. This chain uses TRBV10-2 with TRBJ2-1; possible D gene TRBD1, 5 bases. Trimming cost V 0 bases and J 8 bases, with 14 bases left between them. The CDR3 has 15 residues. Germline-derived CDR1 and CDR2 are WSHSY and SAAADI. The CDR3 DNA follows: TGCGCCAGCAGTGAGTCGGGGCTAGGGGCCGATGAGCAGTTCTTC. It is translated as CASSESGLGADEQFF.

The rearrangement joins TRBV12-3 or TRBV12-4 to TRBJ2-7; 13 bases fit TRBD2. This CDR3 is 15 amino acids long. V was pared by 6 bases and J by 0 bases, with 2 bases of the junction left unmatched. The CDR3 protein is CASSRLAGGSYEQYF. The DNA for the CDR3 is TGTGCCAGCAGCCGACTAGCGGGAGGCTCCTACGAGCAGTACTTC.